This T cell receptor beta chain derives from a study of T cells in Graves' hyperthyroidism and ophthalmopathy (dated by TCRdb to the late 2010s). With regard to the full study: Peripheral blood was sampled at the time of initial diagnosis, prior to any treatment. In roughly six Graves' hyperthyroidism patients, the study also compared T-cell repertoires from thyroid tissue with T-cell repertoires from blood. Whether ophthalmopathy could be predicted prospectively was tested in an independent validation cohort made up of under 20 hyperthyroidism patients plus 17 patients who later progressed to ophthalmopathy. The roughly 91 discovery patients were randomly divided into training and test sets at a 7:3 ratio. TCR V-J signatures able to tell the groups apart were searched for in a discovery cohort of 100 patients, of whom approximately 40 had Graves' ophthalmopathy and 55 to 65 had stable Graves' hyperthyroidism. Following sampling, methimazole starting at 30 mg daily was given to hyperthyroidism patients, and high-dose intravenous methylprednisolone was given to ophthalmopathy patients. According to the paper, TCR Vbeta CDR3 sequencing was carried out on 135 peripheral blood samples, which came from fewer than 50 ophthalmopathy, around 74 hyperthyroidism and roughly 17 progressor patients. Broader findings and caveats from the paper: In validation, the model predicted progression to ophthalmopathy a median of around six months before onset, with approximately 71% sensitivity and around 76% specificity. In cross-validation, a model built on a 13 V-J signature told ophthalmopathy apart from stable hyperthyroidism with 87.88% sensitivity and about 81% specificity, and in testing the same model reached 80%/75%. Most expanded thyroid clonotypes (frequency above 0.001) were also found in blood, which suggests that blood repertoires may mirror thyroid immune responses. Sample size was not statistically predetermined, and blinding of investigators to group allocation was not performed.

Only a few counts were recorded for this clonotype. What this receptor recognizes is not known. It has no much larger one-base neighbor in the sample; base qualities were not kept. Amplification of TCR beta CDR3 regions was carried out from RNA transcripts. The first round of RT-PCR for the TCR CDR3 was performed with the HTBI primer set and the Qiagen OneStep RT-PCR kit. A second multiplex PCR round built the libraries, followed by size selection and purification. Sequencing of the libraries was done on an Illumina HiSeq2000 using paired-end 100 bp reads. Regarding the original processing steps: SOAPnuke was used to process the raw data, removing reads that contained adapters or uncalled bases, had a mean Phred below 15, or lacked an exact match to the constant primer or identifier. High-quality paired reads were merged using COPE v1.2.5, and each unique nucleotide sequence was defined as a clonotype. Clonotypes were aligned to IMGT TRBV, TRBD and TRBJ reference segments using MiTCR v1.1. The analysis was restricted to V-J combinations with a frequency above 0.0001, which together covered about 99% of the repertoires. A TCS score was defined as the ratio between F50 (clonal expansion) and ExV (chaos), using BLOSUM62-based TCRdist between CDR3 peptides within each V-J. Welch's t-statistics and random forest reduced several hundred V-J features to 13, which were used in a naive Bayes classifier (R e1071). TCRdb's own reprocessing of the public reads used fastp at Q25 and MiXCR and kept productive beta chains. One record per CDR3 amino acid sequence lists the most common genes and DNA. These V and J calls derive from TCRdb rather than the authors' analysis. The sample data list about 640,000 distinct CDR3 sequences, and roughly 20% of these were observed just once. The ten largest account for roughly a third of the sample.

Its CDR3 holds 16 amino acids, cysteine through phenylalanine. Here the CDR3 DNA is all that survives: 48 bases in frame from base 1. V is cut by 0 bases and J by 3 bases, and the space between the germline ends is 16 bases. The germline V gene provides CDR1 SGHRS and CDR2 YFSETQ. In the ophthalmopathy patients, disease was moderately to severely active, with a Clinical Activity Score of 3 or more, a NOSPECS grade of 4 or more, and a duration of less than 3 months. Exclusion was applied to patients with uncontrolled infections, other autoimmune diseases, pregnancy or lactation. Diagnoses were based on clinical symptoms, serum thyroxine and TRAb, thyroid ultrasound and orbital computed tomography. PBMCs were separated from approximately 9.9 ml of fresh peripheral blood using Ficoll-Paque density gradient centrifugation. Trizol reagent was used to extract total RNA, and RNA quality was then checked on an Agilent 2100 Bioanalyzer.

The chain joins TRBV5-1 to TRBJ2-7, with TRBD1 as a weak D call on 5 bases. The TCR sequence derives from a man aged 30 to 45 with Graves' ophthalmopathy. Source material: blood. The CDR3 protein sequence reads: CASSLDVDTSFYEQYF. The DNA is TGCGCCAGCAGCTTGGATGTGGACACCTCCTTCTACGAGCAGTACTTC.